This TCR beta chain came from a study of long-term antiretroviral therapy in people with HIV. The CDR3 consists of 14 residues. Germline loops: CDR1 SGHNT, CDR2 YYREEE (reference sequence). Deletions cut 0 bases from V and 5 bases from J, with 9 bases between. Concerning this clone: Its target is unknown.

Study findings and constraints: Specimen acquisition occurred between about 2003 and 2017, potentially under older ART regimens.

Runs used v3.0 of the immunoSEQ assay and were done at survey level. Sequenced by immunoSEQ multiplex PCR; TCRdb stores in-frame clones only, minus some. This sample carries around 16,000 clones, roughly 90% of them seen once, and the ten largest clones take 12%. Among participants with HIV, every one received treatment in the United States. Going into DNA extraction, samples held about 1-10 million cryopreserved PBMC. The source material was unsorted PBMCs, sampled 0.7 years before starting antiretroviral therapy. The TCR sequence derives from a man aged 50 to 60 with HIV. J is TRBJ2-1 and V is TRBV5-4, with a weak D call TRBD2 (5 bases). This chain's CDR3 is CASSLGRAHNEQFF. The CDR3 DNA reads TGTGCCAGCAGCTTGGGGCGGGCCCACAATGAGCAGTTCTTC.